This T cell receptor (beta chain) originates from a study of T cell responses to AZD1222 COVID-19 vaccine. The overall study: Whether given at about 4 or about 12 weeks, second doses were pooled.

Sequencing used immunoSEQ multiplex PCR; TCRdb keeps in-frame clones, though not all of them. The table has about 97,000 clones, 90% seen once. Germline CDR1 is SGHRS and CDR2 is YFSETQ. The length of the CDR3 is 16 residues. V was trimmed by 0 bases and J by 8 bases, leaving 20 bases between them. General observations from the study: Most donors were white British and more were female, and clonal diversity was possibly underestimated. Once two AZD1222 doses were given, Spike-specific TCR breadth and depth went up.

This clone was detected once. Antigen specificity is unknown. The chain recombines TRBV5-1 with TRBJ1-1, with D maybe TRBD1 (6 bases). Sequenced here: peripheral blood, sampled on day 0 of AZD1222 vaccination. This TCR was sampled from an adult in good health. This CDR3 is CASSLVSRGPLREAFF. CDR3 sequence (DNA): TGCGCCAGCAGCTTGGTAAGCAGGGGTCCCCTCCGAGAAGCTTTCTTT. Combining the CDR3 with reference TRBV5-1 and TRBJ1-1 gives the whole variable domain KAGVTQTPRYLIKTRGQQVTLSCSPISGHRSVSWYQQTPGQGLQFLFEYFSETQRNKGNFPGRFSGRQFSNSRSEMNVSTLELGDSALYLCASSLVSRGPLREAFFGQGTRLTVV.